The 23 T cell receptor beta chains below all came from one sample that was sequenced in a study of T cell responses to AZD1222 COVID-19 vaccine. TCRdb's copy holds only in-frame clones and misses some; the assay was immunoSEQ multiplex PCR. The sample carries about 110,000 clones, over 75% recorded once. Sample: peripheral blood, taken on day 0 of AZD1222 vaccination. The receptors stem from an adult in good health.

The V call is TRBV9, the J call TRBJ2-7; tentatively, D is TRBD1 (5 bases). CDR3 length: 16 amino acids. CDR1 and CDR2 (germline): SGDLS, YYNGEE. Trimming shortened V by 4 bases and J by 2 bases, and 19 bases separated the two germline ends. This CDR3 reads CASSPHSQGSPYEQYF. The CDR3 DNA follows: TGTGCCAGCAGCCCTCATTCCCAGGGTTCCCCCTACGAGCAGTACTTC.

Written as DNA, the CDR3 is TGTGCCAGCAGCACGACAGGGCCCCACGAGCAGTACTTC. Translation gives CASSTTGPHEQYF. This chain links TRBV5-6 with TRBJ2-7, with TRBD1 matching over 7 bases. Germline loops: CDR1 SGHDT, CDR2 YYEEEE. This CDR3 comprises 13 residues. V gave up 4 bases and J gave up 5 bases; unmatched junction bases: 6.

V is TRBV4-2 and J is TRBJ2-7; 8 nucleotides agree with TRBD1. The germline CDR1 and CDR2 sequences are LGHNA and YNFKEQ. This CDR3 has 15 residues. The junction had 9 bases not matched to a gene; V was cut back by 4 bases and J by 4 bases. The CDR3 loop is CASSPNRGAGYEQYF. The DNA for the CDR3 is TGTGCCAGCAGCCCGAACAGGGGGGCAGGATACGAGCAGTACTTC.

The genes are TRBV6-5 and TRBJ1-2; tentative D call: TRBD1 (6 bases). V lost 6 bases and J 6 bases, leaving 17 bases between the germline ends. CDR1 and CDR2 from the germline V gene are MNHEY and SVGAGI. The CDR3 contains 14 residues. The CDR3 protein is CASSPLMGANGYTF. The CDR3, as DNA: TGTGCCAGCAGCCCCCTGATGGGGGCGAATGGCTACACCTTC.

This chain joins TRBV7-6 and TRBJ2-2; 9 positions agree with TRBD1. The CDR3 has 17 amino acids. V was pared by 0 bases and J by 5 bases, with 7 bases of the junction left unmatched. Germline CDR1 SGHVS, CDR2 FNYEAQ. The CDR3 protein is CASSLAILGTGTGELFF. The CDR3 nucleotides read TGTGCCAGCAGCTTAGCTATTTTAGGGACAGGGACCGGGGAGCTGTTTTTT.

This clone was seen many times. The chain couples TRBV19 to TRBJ1-1; D remains unclear. This CDR3 has 13 amino acids. V lost 7 bases and J lost 4, with 13 bases in between. CDR1 is LNHDA and CDR2 is SQIVND in the germline V gene (reference sequence). CDR3 sequence (DNA): TGTGCCAGTACCGACGGACTCGTCACTGAAGCTTTCTTT. Translation: CASTDGLVTEAFF.

This clone was detected a few times. The genes are TRBV5-1 and TRBJ1-1, with no clear D. Germline V gives CDR1 SGHRS, CDR2 YFSETQ. The V gene lost 4 bases and the J gene lost 0 bases, with 13 bases spanning the gap. The CDR3 sequence is 15 residues long. The DNA of the CDR3 is TGCGCCAGCAGCCCCCTGGGCAGGATGAACACTGAAGCTTTCTTT. Encoded protein: CASSPLGRMNTEAFF.

The table lists this clone with a few counts. This chain joins TRBV3-1 (or the pseudogene TRBV3-2) and TRBJ1-2; 7 bases are a match to TRBD1. Germline trimming cut 1 base from V and 7 bases from J; bases unmatched to any gene: 3. CDR3 length equals 13 residues. Germline loops: CDR1 LGHDT, CDR2 YNNKEL (reference sequence). The CDR3 DNA reads as TGTGCCAGCAGCCAAGGACAGGGAGTTGGCTACACCTTC. Residues: CASSQGQGVGYTF.

The CDR3 here is CATRGGGREQYF. Here the CDR3 DNA reads TGTGCCACCAGGGGAGGGGGTCGCGAGCAGTACTTC. V and J are TRBV15 and TRBJ2-7; weak D call: TRBD2 (7 bases). The CDR3 has 12 amino acids. Germline V gives CDR1 LNHNV, CDR2 YYDKDF (reference sequence). V was clipped by 6 bases and J by 6 bases, with 12 bases between them.

The chain employs TRBV25-1 and TRBJ1-6; D uncertain. Germline V CDR1 and CDR2: MGHDK, SYGVNS. This CDR3 is 13 amino acids long. The germline V and J ends were trimmed by 6 bases and 5 bases, with 8 bases remaining between them. The CDR3 spells CASRVQNNSPLHF. The CDR3 DNA sequence: TGTGCCAGCAGGGTCCAGAATAATTCACCCCTCCACTTT.

V usage is TRBV4-2 and J usage is TRBJ2-1; 9 nucleotides agree with TRBD2. The J segment lost 9 bases and the V segment lost 0 bases, leaving 9 bases of the junction unmatched. The germline V gene encodes CDR1 LGHNA and CDR2 YNFKEQ. This CDR3 is 16 amino acids long. The CDR3 sequence is CASSQEGAGGLSEQFF. The CDR3 DNA reads as TGTGCCAGCAGCCAAGAAGGGGCGGGGGGGCTGAGTGAGCAGTTCTTC.

The chain combines TRBV6-1 with TRBJ1-2; D remains ambiguous. V lost 1 base, J lost 4 bases, and 7 bases lay in between. CDR1 is MNHNS, CDR2 SASEGT, per germline. This CDR3 has 13 amino acids. The chain's CDR3 is CASSEENIYGYTF. The CDR3 region has the DNA TGTGCCAGCAGTGAAGAGAATATCTATGGCTACACCTTC.

The rearrangement links TRBV6-5 to TRBJ2-7, with no clear D. Germline values: CDR1 MNHEY, CDR2 SVGAGI. V shed 5 bases and J shed 0 bases, with 11 bases lying between them. CDR3 length: 14 residues. The CDR3, as DNA: TGTGCCAGCAGTCCAGACACCTACTCCTACGAGCAGTACTTC. It is translated as CASSPDTYSYEQYF.

In its sample, this clone was seen once. The chain couples TRBV12-3 or TRBV12-4 to TRBJ2-7; 10 bases match TRBD1. V lost 8 bases to trimming and J lost 5 bases; unmatched junction nucleotides: 6. The length of the CDR3 is 13 residues. In DNA, the CDR3 is TGTGCCAGCCGACAGGGGGCTAGTAACGAGCAGTACTTC. This gives the protein CASRQGASNEQYF.

The chain recombines TRBV2 with TRBJ2-7; D is possibly TRBD1 or TRBD2 (5 bases each). This CDR3 has 14 residues. Trimming stripped 6 bases from V and 2 bases from J, with 14 bases between. The germline V gene encodes CDR1 SNHLY and CDR2 FYNNEI. This chain's CDR3 is CASSPFGGAYEQYF. DNA of the CDR3: TGTGCCAGCAGCCCTTTTGGGGGAGCCTACGAGCAGTACTTC. The full variable domain, with the rest looked up from reference TRBV2 and TRBJ2-7, is EPEVTQTPSHQVTQMGQEVILRCVPISNHLYFYWYRQILGQKVEFLVSFYNNEISEKSEIFDDQFSVERPDGSNFTLKIRSTKLEDSAMYFCASSPFGGAYEQYFGPGTRLTVT.

The chain employs TRBV24-1 and TRBJ2-3, with D uncertain. The V and J ends lost 9 bases and 2 bases respectively, with 14 bases between them. Germline CDR1 is KGHDR and CDR2 is SFDVKD. This CDR3 has 14 amino acids. The CDR3 DNA sequence: TGTGCCACCGGTACACCCGTACACACAGATACGCAGTATTTT. This codes for CATGTPVHTDTQYF.

The CDR3 DNA reads TGTGCCAGCAGTGAGGAGGGACTGGGGACCCAGTACTTC. It specifies CASSEEGLGTQYF. The chain has TRBV2 and TRBJ2-5, with a possible D match to TRBD2 (6 bases). The V and J ends lost 3 bases and 7 bases respectively, with 12 bases between them. CDR3 length: 13 amino acids. Per the germline V gene, CDR1 is SNHLY and CDR2 is FYNNEI. Full variable domain (remainder filled in from reference TRBV2 and TRBJ2-5): EPEVTQTPSHQVTQMGQEVILRCVPISNHLYFYWYRQILGQKVEFLVSFYNNEISEKSEIFDDQFSVERPDGSNFTLKIRSTKLEDSAMYFCASSEEGLGTQYFGPGTRLLVL.

The chain joins TRBV5-4 to TRBJ2-2; D remains unclear. Germline loops: CDR1 SGHNT, CDR2 YYREEE (reference sequence). Between the trimmed V and J ends, which lost 0 bases and 5 bases, there was a span of 5 bases. The CDR3 has 13 residues. CDR3 sequence: CASSLGGTGELFF. The DNA of the CDR3 is TGTGCCAGCAGCTTGGGGGGTACCGGGGAGCTGTTTTTT.

This clone was seen only once. V gene TRBV7-3 combines with J gene TRBJ1-2, with 9 bases fitting TRBD1. The CDR3 has 13 amino acids. J was trimmed by 6 bases and V by 10 bases; bases with no gene match: 9. Germline-derived CDR1 and CDR2 are SGHTA and FQGTGA. The CDR3 sequence is CATSEQGAHGYTF. As DNA, the CDR3 is TGTGCCACCTCAGAACAGGGGGCCCATGGCTACACCTTC.

The rearrangement links TRBV25-1 to TRBJ2-3; 10 bases fit TRBD2. Trimming at V came to 6 bases and at J to 1 base, leaving 13 bases not matched to a gene. This CDR3 is 18 amino acids long. The germline CDR1 and CDR2 sequences are MGHDK and SYGVNS. CDR3: CASRTAALAGGRTDTQYF. The CDR3 DNA sequence: TGTGCCAGCAGGACGGCCGCCTTAGCGGGGGGCCGCACAGATACGCAGTATTTT. The variable domain in full, completed from reference TRBV25-1 and TRBJ2-3, reads EADIYQTPRYLVIGTGKKITLECSQTMGHDKMYWYQQDPGMELHLIHYSYGVNSTEKGDLSSESTVSRIRTEHFPLTLESARPSHTSQYLCASRTAALAGGRTDTQYFGPGTRLTVL.

V and J are TRBV7-9 and TRBJ1-1; 8 bases match TRBD1. Trimming removed 5 bases from V and 1 base from J; junction bases left unmatched: 12. This CDR3 is built from 17 residues. The germline V gene has CDR1 SEHNR and CDR2 FQNEAQ (reference sequence). The CDR3 DNA reads as TGTGCCAGCAGCCGAGACTCCGGACAGGGCAGGAACACTGAAGCTTTCTTT. This sequence encodes CASSRDSGQGRNTEAFF.

V is TRBV2 and J is TRBJ1-2; D is uncertain. The CDR3 runs to 15 residues. Trimming pared 1 base from V and 2 bases from J, leaving 11 bases between. CDR1 is SNHLY, CDR2 FYNNEI, per germline. The CDR3 protein is CASSEDPGQNYGYTF. CDR3 DNA: TGTGCCAGCAGTGAAGATCCCGGGCAAAACTATGGCTACACCTTC.

The chain carries TRBV19 and TRBJ2-4, with 9 bases aligning to TRBD1. The trim removed 5 bases at V and 8 bases at J, leaving 7 bases unmatched. The CDR3 runs 14 residues. Germline CDR1 is LNHDA and CDR2 is SQIVND (reference sequence). As DNA, the CDR3 is TGTGCCAGTAGTCATACGACAGGGGGGCACATTCAGTACTTC. Protein product: CASSHTTGGHIQYF.